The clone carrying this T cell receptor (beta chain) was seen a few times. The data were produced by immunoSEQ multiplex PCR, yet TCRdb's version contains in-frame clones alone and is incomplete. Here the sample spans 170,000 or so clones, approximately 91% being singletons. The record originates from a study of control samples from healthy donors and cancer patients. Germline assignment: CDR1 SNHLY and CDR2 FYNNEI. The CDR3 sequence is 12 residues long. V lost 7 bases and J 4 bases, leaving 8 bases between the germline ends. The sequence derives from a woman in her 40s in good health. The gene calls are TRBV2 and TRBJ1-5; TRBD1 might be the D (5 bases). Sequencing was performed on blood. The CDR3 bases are TGTGCCAGCACTAGGGGTAATCAGCCCCAGCATTTT. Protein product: CASTRGNQPQHF.